This record concerns one T cell receptor (beta chain) sequence. Antigen specificity is unknown. Unique molecular identifiers were incorporated when the TCRbeta library was constructed. TCRdb ran MiXCR on the PCR reads and lists one entry per CDR3 protein. In the table there are 300,000 to 350,000 distinct CDR3 sequences, about 17% of which are singletons. The CDR3 sequence is 16 residues long. V gave up 5 bases and J gave up 3 bases, with 19 bases separating them. Germline V gene lookup returns CDR1 SGHVS and CDR2 FNYEAQ. This specimen belongs to a study of T-cell reconstitution after alpha-beta-depleted transplantation in children. Findings of the study overall: From newly produced T cells came most of the T-cell counts and diversity one year after transplant. It was reported that alpha-beta T cells came from several hundred expanded graft clones (about two months after transplant).

This sequence was found in a male patient aged 2 to 10 who had a stem cell transplant for acute lymphoblastic leukemia, so the T cells may come from the graft donor. The specimen was PBMCs, mostly from graft donor cells, collected 360 days after TCRalphabeta/CD19-depleted stem cell transplant. The rearrangement uses TRBV7-6 and TRBJ1-1, with D tentatively TRBD1 (5 bases). The CDR3 DNA reads as TGTGCCAGCAGCCCCCGCCAGGCCCTGGGGGACACTGAAGCTTTCTTT. Its protein product is CASSPRQALGDTEAFF.